Below, 23 T cell receptor beta chains from the same sample are listed, as sequenced in a study of T cell repertoires in cytomegalovirus infection. Which antigens these TCRs recognize remains unknown. Using its own MiXCR run on the reads, TCRdb lists one record per CDR3 protein. Among about 700,000 distinct CDR3 sequences, around 32% were seen once, and the ten largest hold roughly 20%. This sample comprised cultured PBMCs, obtained from culture after CMV antigen stimulation. These receptors were taken from a human donor in good health (CMV status not recorded). Some clones in this sample may be carry-over from other donors' samples.

This clonotype was picked up a small number of times. The chain couples TRBV12-3 or TRBV12-4 to TRBJ2-3; D may be TRBD2 (6 bases). The CDR3 consists of 13 residues. The V and J ends lost 4 bases and 5 bases respectively, with 10 bases between them. The CDR3 here is CASSWWREDTQYF. DNA for the CDR3: TGTGCCAGCAGTTGGTGGAGGGAAGATACGCAGTATTTT.

This clonotype was observed a handful of times. The gene calls are TRBV28 and TRBJ1-5; no clear D. Germline V CDR1 and CDR2: MDHEN, SYDVKM. The CDR3 loop spans 12 amino acids. Trimming cost V 5 bases and J 9 bases, with 11 bases left between them. The CDR3: CASSPSGMPQHF. The CDR3 region has the DNA TGTGCCAGCAGTCCTTCCGGCATGCCCCAGCATTTT.

This clonotype was seen ten or more times. This sequence joins TRBV7-2 and TRBJ2-5, with TRBD2 identical over 7 bases. Germline CDR1 SGHTA, CDR2 FQGNSA. The ends lost 5 bases at V and 6 bases at J; junction bases unmatched: 9. This CDR3 has 14 residues. The CDR3 DNA reads TGTGCCAGCAGCCCCCCGGGTAGCGGGCAGACCCAGTACTTC. Protein: CASSPPGSGQTQYF. The full variable domain, in which reference TRBV7-2 and TRBJ2-5 provide the parts outside the CDR3, is GAGVSQSPSNKVTEKGKDVELRCDPISGHTALYWYRQSLGQGLEFLIYFQGNSAPDKSGLPSDRFSAERTGGSVSTLTIQRTQQEDSAVYLCASSPPGSGQTQYFGPGTRLLVL.

The rearrangement links TRBV29-1 to TRBJ1-1; D is undetermined. The CDR3 has 13 amino acids. Germline V lookup: CDR1 SQVTM, CDR2 ANQGSEA. Deletions cut 5 bases from V and 5 bases from J, with 15 bases between. CDR3 sequence: CSVTPSWGTEAFF. The DNA for the CDR3 is TGCAGCGTTACACCCTCATGGGGAACTGAAGCTTTCTTT.

The CDR3 is CAISESGNQGRGYTF. In nucleotides, the CDR3 is TGTGCCATCAGTGAGTCGGGAAACCAGGGACGAGGCTACACCTTC. The rearrangement joins TRBV10-3 to TRBJ1-2; weak D call: TRBD1 (5 bases). The V end was cut by 0 bases, the J end by 8 bases, with 16 bases between. Germline CDR1 reads ENHRY; CDR2 reads SYGVKD. The CDR3 is made up of 15 amino acids.

CDR3 sequence reads: CASSQPGATGELFF. CDR3 nucleotides: TGCGCCAGCAGCCAACCAGGGGCGACCGGGGAGCTGTTTTTT. The chain uses TRBV4-1 and TRBJ2-2; D might be TRBD1 (6 bases). This CDR3 contains 14 residues. From germline, CDR1 is MGHRA and CDR2 YSYEKL. V shed 2 bases and J shed 5 bases, with 9 bases lying between them.

This clonotype was seen more than once but under ten times. This chain connects TRBV7-2 to TRBJ2-3; the match to TRBD2 covers 10 bases. Germline V gene sequence: CDR1 SGHTA, CDR2 FQGNSA. Trimming took 5 bases from V and 2 from J; bases not matched to a gene: 7. The CDR3 has 16 residues. DNA for the CDR3: TGTGCCAGCAGCGACCCAACTAGCGGGGCCACAGATACGCAGTATTTT. Protein sequence: CASSDPTSGATDTQYF.

The gene calls are TRBV6-1 and TRBJ1-6; D unclear. Germline-derived CDR1 and CDR2 are MNHNS and SASEGT. The CDR3 loop spans 14 amino acids. V shed 6 bases and J shed 8 bases, with 14 bases lying between them. CDR3 protein: CASRLTLEDSPLHF. CDR3 nucleotides: TGTGCCAGCAGACTGACCCTCGAGGATTCACCCCTCCACTTT.

There are a few counts of this clonotype. The V call is TRBV12-3 or TRBV12-4, the J call TRBJ1-2; the D gene is possibly TRBD1 (6 bases). The length of the CDR3 is 15 residues. The V gene lost 7 bases and the J gene lost 2 bases, with 17 bases spanning the gap. The CDR3 DNA is TGTGCCAGCATTCACTCGGACAGAGCAAACTATGGCTACACCTTC. Amino acid sequence: CASIHSDRANYGYTF.

The chain couples TRBV28 to TRBJ2-7; 7 bases fit TRBD1. The CDR3 totals 13 residues. Germline-derived CDR1 and CDR2 are MDHEN and SYDVKM. V dropped 7 bases and J dropped 3; count of bases not matched to a gene: 6. The CDR3 nucleotides are TGTGCCAGCATTACGACAGGGCTCTACGAGCAGTACTTC. It is translated as CASITTGLYEQYF.

The rearrangement uses TRBV12-3 or TRBV12-4 and TRBJ2-1; maybe TRBD2 (6 bases). Between the trimmed V and J ends, which lost 7 bases and 8 bases, there was a span of 24 bases. The CDR3 extends over 16 amino acids. In nucleotides, the CDR3 is TGTGCCAGCACTATCCCACTAGCCCGACGCAGGGATGAGCAGTTCTTC. It encodes CASTIPLARRRDEQFF.

The chain recombines TRBV30 with TRBJ2-7; a possible D gene is TRBD2 (5 bases). The V end lost 8 bases, the J end lost 5 bases, and 22 bases lay between the germline ends. Germline assignment: CDR1 GTSNPN and CDR2 SVGIG (reference sequence). The CDR3 is 14 residues long. DNA for the CDR3: TGTGCCCTGAGGGCGTGGTCCGGTAGGAACGAGCAGTACTTC. It translates to CALRAWSGRNEQYF.

This clonotype was seen more than once but under ten times. The chain is built from TRBV7-2 and TRBJ2-7, with 7 positions matching TRBD2. The CDR3 consists of 15 residues. Germline CDR1 reads SGHTA; CDR2 reads FQGNSA. V was clipped by 3 bases and J by 4 bases; unmatched bases: 9. The CDR3 bases are TGTGCCAGCAGCTTCGGGGGGTCACTGGGTTACGAGCAGTACTTC. Its protein product is CASSFGGSLGYEQYF.

The V gene is TRBV20-1, the J gene TRBJ1-2, with D maybe TRBD1 (6 bases). CDR1 and CDR2 from the germline V gene are DFQATT and SNEGSKA (reference sequence). CDR3 length: 13 amino acids. Between the trimmed V and J ends, which lost 3 bases and 2 bases, there was a span of 10 bases. As DNA, the CDR3 is TGCAGTGCTAGTAGGCAGGGGAACTATGGCTACACCTTC. Its translation: CSASRQGNYGYTF.

The sample holds many counts of this clonotype. The rearrangement joins TRBV7-8 to TRBJ1-5, with D unresolved. V shed 5 bases and J shed 6 bases, with 11 bases lying between them. Germline loops: CDR1 SGHVS, CDR2 FQNEAQ. CDR3 length equals 13 residues. CDR3 sequence: CASSVMLGQPQHF. DNA for the CDR3: TGTGCCAGCAGCGTGATGCTGGGTCAGCCCCAGCATTTT. The full variable domain, rest sourced from reference TRBV7-8 and TRBJ1-5, is GAGVSQSPRYKVAKRGQDVALRCDPISGHVSLFWYQQALGQGPEFLTYFQNEAQLDKSGLPSDRFFAERPEGSVSTLKIQRTQQEDSAVYLCASSVMLGQPQHFGDGTRLSIL.

This clonotype turned up a few times. The rearrangement links TRBV5-1 to TRBJ1-5; D is unresolved. Germline CDR1 SGHRS, CDR2 YFSETQ. Trimming left V 0 bases short and J 4 bases short, with 17 bases between. CDR3 length: 17 residues. CDR3 protein: CASSLGPTGRSNQPQHF. Here the CDR3 DNA reads TGCGCCAGCAGCTTGGGGCCCACCGGCAGGTCGAATCAGCCCCAGCATTTT.

The genes are TRBV19 and TRBJ1-1; D uncertain. Trimming left V 3 bases short and J 1 base short, with 9 bases between. This CDR3 is 14 amino acids long. Germline V gene sequence: CDR1 LNHDA, CDR2 SQIVND (reference sequence). The CDR3: CASSISAENTEAFF. CDR3 bases: TGTGCCAGTAGTATTTCGGCGGAGAACACTGAAGCTTTCTTT.

This clonotype was recorded a few times. This rearrangement joins TRBV5-1 to TRBJ2-3; D remains unclear. Trimming pared 3 bases from V and 2 bases from J, leaving 4 bases between. Germline CDR1 is SGHRS and CDR2 is YFSETQ. CDR3 length: 12 residues. The CDR3: CASSWDTDTQYF. The CDR3 nucleotides are TGCGCCAGCAGCTGGGACACAGATACGCAGTATTTT.

This clonotype has a handful of counts. The rearrangement links TRBV11-2 to TRBJ1-6, with D unresolved. Trimming cost V 1 base and J 9 bases, with 4 bases left between them. The germline gives CDR1 SGHAT, CDR2 FQNNGV. This CDR3 region has 12 residues. Here the CDR3 DNA reads TGTGCCAGCAGCTTAGCGGTTTCACCCCTCCACTTT. This encodes CASSLAVSPLHF. The entire variable domain, with the rest obtained from reference TRBV11-2 and TRBJ1-6, is as follows: EAGVAQSPRYKIIEKRQSVAFWCNPISGHATLYWYQQILGQGPKLLIQFQNNGVVDDSQLPKDRFSAERLKGVDSTLKIQPAKLEDSAVYLCASSLAVSPLHFGNGTRLTVT.

The V call is TRBV29-1, the J call TRBJ2-5; 11 positions agree with TRBD1. The CDR3 is 15 amino acids. V lost 3 bases, J lost 7 bases, and 10 bases stayed unmatched. Germline values: CDR1 SQVTM, CDR2 ANQGSEA. CDR3 region: CSVDFGQGALGTQYF. CDR3 nucleotide sequence: TGCAGCGTTGATTTCGGACAGGGGGCGCTTGGGACCCAGTACTTC.

This chain joins TRBV6-6 and TRBJ1-1; D unresolved. Trimming took 10 bases from V and 5 from J, leaving 17 bases between them. The V gene's germline CDR1 is MNHNY and CDR2 SVGAGI (reference sequence). CDR3 length equals 13 residues. CDR3 loop: CATSAGYRTEAFF. The CDR3 DNA reads as TGTGCCACCAGCGCAGGTTACCGGACTGAAGCTTTCTTT.

This clonotype turned up a few times. The V gene is TRBV6-1, the J gene TRBJ1-1, with 7 bases that match TRBD1. This CDR3 comprises 12 residues. CDR1 MNHNS and CDR2 SASEGT come from the germline V gene. V lost 9 bases, J lost 3 bases, and 4 bases stayed unmatched. CDR3 bases: TGTGCCAGTGTTACAGGGGACACTGAAGCTTTCTTT. Amino acid sequence: CASVTGDTEAFF.

The CDR3 loop reads CASSPSASPLHF. DNA for the CDR3: TGTGCCAGCAGCCCCTCGGCCTCACCCCTCCACTTT. The chain is built from TRBV7-9 and TRBJ1-6, with D unclear. The CDR3 is 12 amino acids. Germline V lookup: CDR1 SEHNR, CDR2 FQNEAQ (reference sequence). V gave up 5 bases and J gave up 10 bases, with 9 bases separating them.